The 24 T cell receptor beta chains presented below share a single source sample, sequenced in a study of tumor T cells in aggressive B-cell lymphoma. Here immunoSEQ multiplex PCR was the method, and the copy in TCRdb shows in-frame clones only, minus some. The data show thousands of clones, around 83% seen once. The sequencing sample was made of tumor tissue. Receptor source: an adult with diffuse large B cell lymphoma.

The chain is built from TRBV4-1 and TRBJ2-1, with 13 bases that match TRBD2. V gave up 7 bases and J gave up 4 bases; unmatched junction bases: 7. The germline gives CDR1 MGHRA, CDR2 YSYEKL. The CDR3 sequence is 16 residues long. The CDR3 coding sequence is TGCGCCAGCACCCCCGGGACTAGCGGGGTTTACAATGAGCAGTTCTTC. Its protein is CASTPGTSGVYNEQFF.

The J gene is TRBJ2-7, the V gene TRBV5-4; TRBD1 agrees at 8 bases. The V segment lost 4 bases and the J segment 4 bases; nucleotides outside the gene matches: 7. The CDR3 extends over 14 amino acids. Germline CDR1 is SGHNT and CDR2 is YYREEE (reference sequence). The CDR3 sequence is CASSMQGARYEQYF. CDR3 nucleotides: TGTGCCAGCAGCATGCAGGGGGCGAGGTACGAGCAGTACTTC.

The chain uses TRBV5-4 and TRBJ1-4, with 8 bases fitting TRBD1. The CDR3 extends over 13 amino acids. CDR1 and CDR2 (germline): SGHNT, YYREEE (reference sequence). The J segment lost 4 bases and the V segment lost 7 bases, leaving 3 bases of the junction unmatched. In DNA form, the CDR3 reads TGTGCCAGCGCGACAGGGGTTAATGAAAAACTGTTTTTT. Its translation: CASATGVNEKLFF.

The V call is TRBV9, the J call TRBJ1-6; D is perhaps TRBD1 (5 bases). Germline V lookup: CDR1 SGDLS, CDR2 YYNGEE. The CDR3 is 15 residues long. V gave up 0 bases and J gave up 10 bases, with 14 bases separating them. The chain's CDR3 is CASSVESGENSPLHF. The CDR3 nucleotides are TGTGCCAGCAGCGTAGAATCGGGGGAAAACTCACCCCTCCACTTT.

This clone was observed once. The chain is built from TRBV5-1 and TRBJ1-1, with D uncertain. The V end lost 5 bases, the J end lost 1 base, and 9 bases lay between the germline ends. The germline V gene encodes CDR1 SGHRS and CDR2 YFSETQ. This CDR3 is built from 13 residues. The CDR3 loop reads CASSQPGNTEAFF. CDR3 DNA sequence: TGCGCCAGCAGTCAACCAGGGAACACTGAAGCTTTCTTT.

This chain links TRBV7-2 with TRBJ2-1; D might be TRBD2 (7 bases). CDR1 SGHTA and CDR2 FQGNSA come from the germline V gene. The CDR3 runs to 14 residues. V lost 2 bases and J lost 6, with 11 bases in between. The CDR3 loop is CASSLSRGGNEQFF. The CDR3 DNA sequence: TGTGCCAGCAGCTTAAGTAGGGGGGGCAATGAGCAGTTCTTC.

V usage is TRBV29-1 and J usage is TRBJ1-2, with TRBD1 matching over 7 bases. The J segment lost 5 bases and the V segment lost 4 bases, leaving 4 bases of the junction unmatched. Germline lookup yields CDR1 SQVTM and CDR2 ANQGSEA. The CDR3 spans 12 residues. CDR3 nucleotides: TGCAGCGTTGTTCGGGGACAGTATGGCTACACCTTC. This gives the protein CSVVRGQYGYTF.

The sample holds a few counts of this clone. The J gene is TRBJ2-1, the V gene TRBV7-9, with 7 bases that match TRBD2. With 7 bases clipped from V and 8 bases from J, the junction kept 11 bases outside the gene matches. The CDR3 totals 14 residues. The V gene's germline CDR1 is SEHNR and CDR2 FQNEAQ (reference sequence). The CDR3 DNA is TGTGCCAGCATGAATGCGGGAGCCGGGGATGAGCAGTTCTTC. This encodes CASMNAGAGDEQFF.

The rearrangement uses TRBV19 and TRBJ1-1, with TRBD1 as a possible D gene (6 bases). V dropped 5 bases and J dropped 6 bases, with 10 bases sitting between them. The CDR3 runs 12 residues. Germline CDR1 reads LNHDA; CDR2 reads SQIVND (reference sequence). The CDR3 nucleotides are TGTGCCAGTAGTCAACAGGGCGCTGAAGCTTTCTTT. It encodes CASSQQGAEAFF. The whole variable domain, filled in from reference TRBV19 and TRBJ1-1, reads DGGITQSPKYLFRKEGQNVTLSCEQNLNHDAMYWYRQDPGQGLRLIYYSQIVNDFQKGDIAEGYSVSREKKESFPLTVTSAQKNPTAFYLCASSQQGAEAFFGQGTRLTVV.

This clone came up a few times. The chain employs TRBV5-1 and TRBJ2-2, with TRBD2 as a possible D gene (6 bases). The V end was cut by 2 bases, the J end by 6 bases, with 14 bases between. Germline V gene sequence: CDR1 SGHRS, CDR2 YFSETQ. The CDR3 has 15 residues. The CDR3 protein is CASSLRDPGAGELFF. The CDR3 DNA sequence: TGCGCCAGCAGCTTAAGGGACCCGGGGGCCGGGGAGCTGTTTTTT. The entire variable domain, with the rest obtained from reference TRBV5-1 and TRBJ2-2, is as follows: KAGVTQTPRYLIKTRGQQVTLSCSPISGHRSVSWYQQTPGQGLQFLFEYFSETQRNKGNFPGRFSGRQFSNSRSEMNVSTLELGDSALYLCASSLRDPGAGELFFGEGSRLTVL.

J is TRBJ2-3 and V is TRBV4-1; 7 bases match TRBD1. The CDR3 has 18 residues. Germline V lookup: CDR1 MGHRA, CDR2 YSYEKL. The V and J ends lost 0 bases and 0 bases, in that order; junction bases with no gene match: 9. The CDR3 DNA reads TGCGCCAGCAGCCAAGATCACGGAACAGGGGTTAGCACAGATACGCAGTATTTT. Translation: CASSQDHGTGVSTDTQYF.

This chain uses TRBV4-1 with TRBJ2-1; D perhaps matches TRBD1 (5 bases). Germline CDR1 reads MGHRA; CDR2 reads YSYEKL. The V and J ends lost 4 bases and 3 bases respectively, with 16 bases between them. CDR3 length: 16 residues. CDR3 protein: CASSPSGPLLYNEQFF. CDR3 bases: TGCGCCAGCAGCCCGTCAGGGCCGCTCCTCTACAATGAGCAGTTCTTC.

This clone occurred a few times. V and J are TRBV5-6 and TRBJ2-7, with 9 bases lining up with TRBD1. Trimming took 4 bases from V and 5 from J; bases not matched to a gene: 4. CDR1 and CDR2 from the germline V gene are SGHDT and YYEEEE. This CDR3 has 13 residues. The CDR3 coding sequence is TGTGCCAGCAGCGGGGACAGGGCGGACGAGCAGTACTTC. Translating gives CASSGDRADEQYF.

This rearrangement joins TRBV19 to TRBJ1-2; D not certain. V lost 6 bases and J lost 8, with 19 bases in between. The CDR3 spans 14 residues. In germline, CDR1 is LNHDA, CDR2 SQIVND (reference sequence). The CDR3 DNA reads TGTGCCAGTAGGAACCTCGAACCTGAGTACGGCTACACCTTC. It yields the protein CASRNLEPEYGYTF.

The V and J genes are TRBV28 and TRBJ1-1, with D possibly being TRBD1 (6 bases). V dropped 8 bases and J dropped 4 bases, with 11 bases sitting between them. CDR3 length equals 12 residues. The germline V gene has CDR1 MDHEN and CDR2 SYDVKM. As DNA, the CDR3 is TGTGCCAGCGGACCGACAGGCACTGAAGCTTTCTTT. Amino acids: CASGPTGTEAFF.

The count of this clone is one. The chain has TRBV7-2 and TRBJ2-1, with TRBD2 matching over 12 bases. Germline CDR1 SGHTA, CDR2 FQGNSA. Trimming cost V 5 bases and J 7 bases; bases outside gene matches: 9. The CDR3 contains 16 residues. CDR3 bases: TGTGCCAGCAGCAGTTCTAGCGGGGGGGCGCGGAATGAGCAGTTCTTC. Its translation: CASSSSSGGARNEQFF.

J is TRBJ2-2 and V is TRBV19; D ambiguous. Germline V lookup: CDR1 LNHDA, CDR2 SQIVND (reference sequence). The length of the CDR3 is 14 residues. The ends were cut back, 1 base at V and 2 bases at J, with 5 bases in the middle. CDR3: CASSIVSNTGELFF. Written as DNA, the CDR3 is TGTGCCAGTAGTATAGTGTCTAACACCGGGGAGCTGTTTTTT.

The chain links TRBV27 to TRBJ1-6; D may be TRBD1 (5 bases). Germline V CDR1 and CDR2: MNHEY, SMNVEV (reference sequence). This CDR3 region has 14 residues. V lost 2 bases, J lost 10 bases, and 12 bases lay in between. The DNA for the CDR3 is TGTGCCAGCAGTTTAGCTGGGGCAGGCTCACCCCTCCACTTT. This codes for CASSLAGAGSPLHF.

The CDR3 bases are TGTGCCAGCAGCTTGTCCTGGACAGAAAGATTAAATTCACCCCTCCACTTT. Translated, it gives CASSLSWTERLNSPLHF. The chain combines TRBV5-4 with TRBJ1-6, with D perhaps TRBD1 (6 bases). Trimming pared 1 base from V and 7 bases from J, leaving 18 bases between. Germline V gives CDR1 SGHNT, CDR2 YYREEE (reference sequence). This CDR3 contains 17 residues.

In this sample, this clone turned up a few times. The chain carries TRBV19 and TRBJ1-1, with D maybe TRBD1 (5 bases). The V gene lost 9 bases and the J gene lost 5 bases, with 19 bases spanning the gap. Germline CDR1 reads LNHDA; CDR2 reads SQIVND (reference sequence). This CDR3 comprises 14 residues. CDR3 sequence (DNA): TGTGCCAGCAGCTTACCGGGGGTCAGGACTGAAGCTTTCTTT. This codes for CASSLPGVRTEAFF.

In DNA, the CDR3 is TGCAGCGTCGGAGGGGGGGTGGGCAATGAGCAGTTCTTC. Translating gives CSVGGGVGNEQFF. V is TRBV29-1 and J is TRBJ2-1, with a possible D match to TRBD2 (7 bases). This CDR3 comprises 13 residues. In germline, CDR1 is SQVTM, CDR2 ANQGSEA. V shed 6 bases and J shed 6 bases, with 15 bases lying between them.

This chain connects TRBV19 to TRBJ2-5; 11 bases fit TRBD2. J was trimmed by 5 bases and V by 4 bases; bases with no gene match: 9. The CDR3 loop spans 16 amino acids. Germline CDR1 is LNHDA and CDR2 is SQIVND (reference sequence). This chain's CDR3 is CASSKGSGGARETQYF. The CDR3 DNA is TGTGCCAGTAGTAAAGGTAGCGGGGGGGCTAGGGAGACCCAGTACTTC.

This clone is a singleton in its sample. This chain joins TRBV28 and TRBJ1-5; TRBD1 aligns across 7 bases. Trimming at V came to 7 bases and at J to 2 bases, leaving 5 bases not matched to a gene. Germline values: CDR1 MDHEN, CDR2 SYDVKM. The CDR3 has 14 amino acids. The CDR3 DNA reads as TGTGCCAGCAAGGTTGGGACAGGCAATCAGCCCCAGCATTTT. Translated: CASKVGTGNQPQHF.

V is TRBV19 and J is TRBJ2-7; a possible D gene is TRBD1 (5 bases). CDR1 and CDR2 (germline): LNHDA, SQIVND (reference sequence). This CDR3 comprises 13 residues. V lost 1 base and J lost 4, with 8 bases in between. CDR3 residues: CASSIAGAYEQYF. DNA of the CDR3: TGTGCCAGTAGTATAGCTGGGGCTTACGAGCAGTACTTC. Full variable domain (remainder filled in from reference TRBV19 and TRBJ2-7): DGGITQSPKYLFRKEGQNVTLSCEQNLNHDAMYWYRQDPGQGLRLIYYSQIVNDFQKGDIAEGYSVSREKKESFPLTVTSAQKNPTAFYLCASSIAGAYEQYFGPGTRLTVT.